The clone carrying this T cell receptor beta chain was counted at least ten times. The data stem from a study of blood T cells in healthy people across ages. The second PCR ran about 7 to 12 cycles with a sample-barcoded 5' primer and J-beta primers. In TCRdb, the 5' RACE reads were re-called with MiXCR into one record per CDR3 protein. In the table there are fewer than 1,200,000 distinct CDR3 sequences, roughly 24% of which are singletons. Germline V gene data show CDR1 as LGHNA and CDR2 as YSLEER. The ends lost 0 bases at V and 5 bases at J; junction bases unmatched: 10. The CDR3 contains 18 residues. This same sample was also taken into another study, of T cells of mothers and their children.

The specimen was blood. The source is a girl aged 2-9 years in good health. The rearrangement uses TRBV4-3 and TRBJ2-2, with 9 bases aligning to TRBD2. CDR3 amino acids: CASSQDRGSGGPTGELFF. The CDR3, as DNA: TGCGCCAGCAGCCAAGATCGGGGAAGCGGGGGGCCGACCGGGGAGCTGTTTTTT.